One and the same sample provided the 21 T cell receptor beta chains below, sequenced in a study of blood T cell repertoires in COVID-19. The assay was immunoSEQ multiplex PCR, and TCRdb's table has in-frame clones only and misses some. This repertoire shows roughly 250,000 clones, roughly nine tenths found once; its top ten account for 12%. The material sequenced was peripheral blood. The source of these receptors is a woman aged 25 to 39 with COVID-19, enrolled during active disease.

V is TRBV2 and J is TRBJ1-1, with 7 bases identical to TRBD1. J lost 0 bases, V lost 7 bases, and 11 bases had no gene match. The germline CDR1 and CDR2 sequences are SNHLY and FYNNEI. The CDR3 runs to 16 residues. For the CDR3, the DNA is TGTGCCAGCATCCCAACAGGGGCCAGCCTGAACACTGAAGCTTTCTTT. This translates into CASIPTGASLNTEAFF.

The chain links TRBV15 to TRBJ2-1; 9 bases are shared with TRBD1. CDR1 is LNHNV, CDR2 YYDKDF, per germline (reference sequence). V was pared by 3 bases and J by 8 bases, with 5 bases of the junction left unmatched. The CDR3 contains 14 residues. The CDR3 region is CATSRGTGWDEQFF. In nucleotides, the CDR3 is TGTGCCACCAGCAGGGGGACAGGGTGGGATGAGCAGTTCTTC. Supplemented by reference TRBV15 and TRBJ2-1, the full variable domain reads DAMVIQNPRYQVTQFGKPVTLSCSQTLNHNVMYWYQQKSSQAPKLLFHYYDKDFNNEADTPDNFQSRRPNTSFCFLDIRSPGLGDTAMYLCATSRGTGWDEQFFGPGTRLTVL.

The chain joins TRBV30 to TRBJ2-2, with no clear D. Germline V lookup: CDR1 GTSNPN, CDR2 SVGIG (reference sequence). V was cut by 1 base and J by 1 base, with 7 bases left in between. This CDR3 is built from 14 residues. The CDR3 coding sequence is TGTGCCTGGAGTGATCCAGGGAACACCGGGGAGCTGTTTTTT. Protein: CAWSDPGNTGELFF.

The gene calls are TRBV19 and TRBJ2-7; TRBD2 agrees at 8 bases. The J segment lost 1 base and the V segment lost 6 bases, leaving 8 bases of the junction unmatched. Looked up from germline, CDR1 is LNHDA and CDR2 is SQIVND (reference sequence). The CDR3 contains 15 residues. The CDR3 region has the DNA TGTGCCAGTAGCCCACTCCCGGGGGGGTCCTACGAGCAGTACTTC. Translation gives CASSPLPGGSYEQYF.

This clone showed up just once. The chain has TRBV19 and TRBJ2-7, with 9 nucleotides matching TRBD1. The trim removed 3 bases at V and 4 bases at J, leaving 4 bases unmatched. CDR3 length equals 14 residues. Germline V gene lookup returns CDR1 LNHDA and CDR2 SQIVND (reference sequence). In nucleotides, the CDR3 is TGTGCCAGTAGTATGGGGACAGGGAGGTACGAGCAGTACTTC. Its protein product is CASSMGTGRYEQYF.

The chain combines TRBV9 with TRBJ2-1; perhaps TRBD1 as D (6 bases). The germline V and J ends were trimmed by 0 bases and 7 bases, with 11 bases remaining between them. Germline assignment: CDR1 SGDLS and CDR2 YYNGEE. This CDR3 region has 14 residues. CDR3 sequence (DNA): TGTGCCAGCAGCGTAGTCCCAGGGGATAATGAGCAGTTCTTC. The encoded protein is CASSVVPGDNEQFF.

The genes are TRBV27 and TRBJ2-7; 9 nucleotides line up with TRBD1. Germline CDR1 and CDR2: MNHEY and SMNVEV (reference sequence). V dropped 5 bases and J dropped 5; count of bases not matched to a gene: 7. The CDR3 runs 14 residues. The CDR3 spells CASSPGQGTNEQYF. In nucleotides, the CDR3 is TGTGCCAGCAGTCCGGGACAGGGAACCAACGAGCAGTACTTC.

This rearrangement joins TRBV5-5 to TRBJ1-5; D is unclear. This CDR3 has 14 amino acids. The germline V and J ends were trimmed by 0 bases and 2 bases, with 6 bases remaining between them. From germline, CDR1 is SGHKS and CDR2 YYEKEE (reference sequence). This chain's CDR3 is CASSLGIGNQPQHF. CDR3 DNA sequence: TGTGCCAGCAGCTTGGGTATTGGCAATCAGCCCCAGCATTTT.

This chain links TRBV9 with TRBJ1-3, with D hard to call. Trimming left V 4 bases short and J 3 bases short, with 14 bases between. The germline CDR1 and CDR2 sequences are SGDLS and YYNGEE. This CDR3 region has 15 residues. The CDR3: CASSLSSRVGNTIYF. The CDR3 DNA reads TGTGCCAGCAGCCTTTCCTCGCGGGTTGGAAACACCATATATTTT.

The rearrangement joins TRBV5-1 to TRBJ2-7; 10 bases align to TRBD1. The CDR3 runs 16 residues. Germline lookup yields CDR1 SGHRS and CDR2 YFSETQ. V lost 3 bases, J lost 9 bases, and 15 bases stayed unmatched. CDR3 in amino acids: CASSSLTGGAEYGQYF. For the CDR3, the DNA is TGCGCCAGCAGCTCCCTGACAGGGGGCGCAGAATATGGGCAGTACTTC.

The chain uses TRBV29-1 and TRBJ2-7, with 10 bases lining up with TRBD1. Per the germline V gene, CDR1 is SQVTM and CDR2 is ANQGSEA. V trimming: 6 bases; J trimming: 3 bases; junction bases outside the gene matches: 2. The CDR3 runs 12 residues. The CDR3 spells CSVGQGGYEQYF. In DNA, the CDR3 is TGCAGCGTAGGACAGGGGGGCTACGAGCAGTACTTC.

V and J are TRBV7-9 and TRBJ1-6; 7 positions agree with TRBD1. Germline CDR1 reads SEHNR; CDR2 reads FQNEAQ (reference sequence). V shed 4 bases, J shed 9 bases, and the junction held 6 bases outside the gene matches. The length of the CDR3 is 14 residues. The CDR3 loop is CASSSDRDGSPLHF. The CDR3 DNA reads TGTGCCAGCAGCTCTGACAGGGATGGTTCACCCCTCCACTTT.

The J gene is TRBJ1-1, the V gene TRBV7-6, with a tentative D call TRBD1 (5 bases). Looked up from germline, CDR1 is SGHVS and CDR2 is FNYEAQ. Trimming left V 4 bases short and J 3 bases short, with 18 bases between. The CDR3 totals 16 residues. The DNA of the CDR3 is TGTGCCAGCAGCTCAGAAGCCCCAGGGAGGGACACTGAAGCTTTCTTT. This encodes CASSSEAPGRDTEAFF.

The rearrangement uses TRBV27 and TRBJ1-5, with 8 positions matching TRBD1. CDR3 length: 12 residues. Trimming took 10 bases from V and 9 from J; bases not matched to a gene: 8. Germline CDR1 reads MNHEY; CDR2 reads SMNVEV (reference sequence). The CDR3 region is CATGTGVGPQHF. For the CDR3, the DNA is TGTGCCACTGGGACAGGTGTAGGGCCCCAGCATTTT.

The chain employs TRBV5-5 and TRBJ1-2; D may be TRBD1 (6 bases). The V gene lost 1 base and the J gene lost 4 bases, with 11 bases spanning the gap. The CDR3 runs to 14 residues. Germline V gene lookup returns CDR1 SGHKS and CDR2 YYEKEE (reference sequence). Written as DNA, the CDR3 is TGTGCCAGCAGCTTGTCTCCAGGGGCCTATGGCTACACCTTC. It encodes CASSLSPGAYGYTF. The whole variable domain, filled in from reference TRBV5-5 and TRBJ1-2, reads DAGVTQSPTHLIKTRGQQVTLRCSPISGHKSVSWYQQVLGQGPQFIFQYYEKEERGRGNFPDRFSARQFPNYSSELNVNALLLGDSALYLCASSLSPGAYGYTFGSGTRLTVV.

The CDR3 loop is CASSQISGVYNEQFF. The CDR3 DNA reads TGTGCCAGCAGCCAGATTAGCGGGGTTTACAATGAGCAGTTCTTC. V usage is TRBV7-9 and J usage is TRBJ2-1, with 8 bases lining up with TRBD2. The germline V gene has CDR1 SEHNR and CDR2 FQNEAQ (reference sequence). Germline trimming cut 5 bases from V and 4 bases from J; bases unmatched to any gene: 7. The CDR3 is 15 amino acids.

V usage is TRBV10-2 and J usage is TRBJ2-5; D call uncertain. The germline V and J ends were trimmed by 6 bases and 0 bases, with 5 bases remaining between them. Germline CDR1 reads WSHSY; CDR2 reads SAAADI. The CDR3 spans 12 residues. CDR3 sequence: CASSQNQETQYF. In nucleotides, the CDR3 is TGCGCCAGCAGCCAGAACCAAGAGACCCAGTACTTC.

The J gene is TRBJ1-3, the V gene TRBV6-5, with D possibly TRBD1 on 6 matching bases. V was cut by 6 bases and J by 1 base, with 13 bases left in between. The CDR3 spans 15 residues. The germline V gene encodes CDR1 MNHEY and CDR2 SVGAGI. The chain's CDR3 is CASRRTVPSGNTIYF. CDR3 coding DNA: TGTGCCAGCAGGCGGACAGTACCTTCTGGAAACACCATATATTTT.

This clone was observed many times. The chain is built from TRBV5-1 and TRBJ2-7, with 7 nucleotides matching TRBD1. From germline, CDR1 is SGHRS and CDR2 YFSETQ. V was clipped by 0 bases and J by 6 bases; unmatched bases: 3. This CDR3 is 13 amino acids long. In DNA form, the CDR3 reads TGCGCCAGCAGCTTGGTACAGGGGTTCGAGCAGTACTTC. It translates to CASSLVQGFEQYF.

This sequence joins TRBV19 and TRBJ2-1; D is perhaps TRBD2 (6 bases). CDR1 is LNHDA, CDR2 SQIVND, per germline (reference sequence). The V end lost 7 bases, the J end lost 10 bases, and 17 bases lay between the germline ends. The CDR3 consists of 13 residues. DNA of the CDR3: TGTGCCAGTAAGGGCGGGGTCAGGCAGGAGCAGTTCTTC. Encoded protein: CASKGGVRQEQFF.

This chain connects TRBV20-1 to TRBJ1-2; the D is unclear. CDR1 DFQATT and CDR2 SNEGSKA come from the germline V gene (reference sequence). V was cut by 3 bases and J by 5 bases, with 7 bases left in between. The CDR3 extends over 11 amino acids. This CDR3 reads CSARSRYGYTF. For the CDR3, the DNA is TGCAGTGCTAGGTCCAGATATGGCTACACCTTC.